This TCR beta chain was retrieved from a study of blood T cell repertoires in COVID-19. Study information: Specimens from acute and convalescent COVID-19 originated in the United States, Italy and Spain. PBMCs, B-cell-depleted T cells, or T cells were the source of the cDNA or gDNA that made up the material.

This CDR3 is 14 amino acids long. Germline V gives CDR1 MNHEY, CDR2 SVGAGI. V lost 2 bases to trimming and J lost 4 bases, with 6 bases between them. Authors' analysis steps: The authors estimated nucleated cell counts from reference gene primer amplification. The data were produced by immunoSEQ multiplex PCR, yet TCRdb's version contains in-frame clones alone and is incomplete. V and J calls and clone size are copied from that table; D and trimming were computed from the DNA. The table lists around 80,000 clones, 83% of them singletons. This clonotype was sampled from a woman over 75 with acute or convalescent COVID-19. Specimen: peripheral blood. This chain uses TRBV6-5 with TRBJ2-6; D may be TRBD1 (5 bases). In DNA, the CDR3 is TGTGCCAGCAGTTACGGGGCCGGGGCCAACGTCCTGACTTTC. Translation gives CASSYGAGANVLTF.